Following are 27 T cell receptor beta chains from one sample sequenced in a study of blood T cells in healthy people across ages (dated by TCRdb to the mid-2010s). Receptors were amplified or captured by 5' RACE. The sequencer was an Illumina HiSeq 2500. A second PCR of roughly 6 to 11 cycles was performed with a sample-barcoded 5' primer and a J-beta primer mix. TCRdb redid the processing of the public reads, applying fastp at Q25 and MiXCR, and retained in-frame beta chains. Identical CDR3 proteins give one entry, which carries the most common genes and DNA. The sample table records about 700,000 distinct CDR3 sequences; about a third of these occur just once. 15% to 17% of the sample goes to the ten largest clones. The sequencing input was blood. These receptors were taken from an elderly woman in good health. Donor details come from another sample of the same person, matched by shared clones.

The chain has TRBV30 and TRBJ1-1; D unresolved. Germline V gives CDR1 GTSNPN, CDR2 SVGIG (reference sequence). V shed 4 bases and J shed 3 bases, with 6 bases lying between them. CDR3 length equals 11 residues. The CDR3: CAWKRDTEAFF. The CDR3 DNA follows: TGTGCCTGGAAACGGGACACTGAAGCTTTCTTT.

J is TRBJ2-3 and V is TRBV4-3, with TRBD2 matching 7 bases. After removal of 1 base from V and 1 base from J, the junction contained 8 bases not matched to a gene. Germline loops: CDR1 LGHNA, CDR2 YSLEER. The CDR3 totals 17 residues. The CDR3: CASSQGGEGRGTDTQYF. DNA of the CDR3: TGCGCCAGCAGCCAAGGTGGGGAGGGCCGGGGCACAGATACGCAGTATTTT.

This clonotype was counted at least ten times. The V and J genes are TRBV10-3 and TRBJ2-7; no definite D call. There are 13 residues in the CDR3. V was shortened by 5 bases and J by 5 bases, with 13 bases between the two germline ends. Per germline, CDR1 ENHRY and CDR2 SYGVKD. CDR3 coding DNA: TGTGCCATCAGTAGGCTAGGCGTTGACGAGCAGTACTTC. It yields the protein CAISRLGVDEQYF.

This clonotype was seen many times. The gene calls are TRBV27 and TRBJ2-5, with D unresolved. V lost 8 bases to trimming and J lost 2 bases, with 15 bases between them. CDR1 and CDR2 (germline): MNHEY, SMNVEV (reference sequence). The CDR3 extends over 14 amino acids. CDR3 amino acids: CASYARFKQETQYF. Written as DNA, the CDR3 is TGTGCCAGCTACGCGCGTTTTAAACAAGAGACCCAGTACTTC.

The V and J genes are TRBV6-6 and TRBJ1-1; 7 nucleotides match TRBD1. The CDR3 extends over 14 amino acids. V lost 4 bases and J lost 3; bases outside the gene matches: 5. Germline V gives CDR1 MNHNY, CDR2 SVGAGI (reference sequence). CDR3 in amino acids: CASSLKGADTEAFF. The CDR3, as DNA: TGTGCCAGCAGTTTAAAGGGGGCAGACACTGAAGCTTTCTTT.

This clonotype was seen ten or more times. The rearrangement uses TRBV30 and TRBJ2-4, with TRBD1 matching over 9 bases. Germline assignment: CDR1 GTSNPN and CDR2 SVGIG (reference sequence). This CDR3 has 13 amino acids. The trim removed 1 base at V and 5 bases at J, leaving 0 bases unmatched. Here the CDR3 reads CAWSGTGENIQYF. Written as DNA, the CDR3 is TGTGCCTGGAGTGGGACAGGGGAAAACATTCAGTACTTC.

The V and J genes are TRBV20-1 and TRBJ1-1; D may be TRBD1 (6 bases). The CDR3 extends over 15 amino acids. Germline V gene sequence: CDR1 DFQATT, CDR2 SNEGSKA (reference sequence). Trimming left V 4 bases short and J 2 bases short, with 17 bases between. The CDR3 reads CSATGTLLLNTEAFF. The CDR3 nucleotides are TGCAGTGCTACCGGGACACTCCTCCTTAACACTGAAGCTTTCTTT.

The chain employs TRBV18 and TRBJ1-2; D is uncertain. V lost 2 bases to trimming and J lost 8 bases, with 24 bases between them. Germline V lookup: CDR1 KGHSH, CDR2 LQKENI. The CDR3 extends over 17 amino acids. CDR3 DNA: TGTGCCAGCTCACCAAATAATTGGAAGGCTACCTCAGAAGGCTACACCTTC. Its translation is CASSPNNWKATSEGYTF.

This clonotype was seen a handful of times. At one of its ends the junction is not consistent with the germline gene, which may arise from a read error. The V gene is TRBV5-1, the J gene TRBJ1-4; D gene ambiguous. The CDR3 runs 17 residues. Germline values: CDR1 SGHRS, CDR2 YFSETQ. CDR3 nucleotide sequence: TGCGCCAGCAGCTTGGACACAGACCCTTGGGCTAATGAAAAACGGTTTTTT. This sequence encodes CASSLDTDPWANEKRFF.

This clonotype was counted many times. J is TRBJ2-3 and V is TRBV2; a weak D match, TRBD2 (6 bases). The germline V gene encodes CDR1 SNHLY and CDR2 FYNNEI. Between the trimmed V and J ends, which lost 0 bases and 4 bases, there was a span of 17 bases. CDR3 length: 17 residues. This CDR3 is CASSEALDGEVSDTQYF. Here the CDR3 DNA reads TGTGCCAGCAGTGAAGCGTTGGACGGGGAGGTTTCAGATACGCAGTATTTT.

This clonotype was recorded at least ten times. This chain uses TRBV4-3 with TRBJ2-5, with 7 bases that match TRBD2. The germline CDR1 and CDR2 sequences are LGHNA and YSLEER. V dropped 0 bases and J dropped 1; count of bases not matched to a gene: 5. This CDR3 spans 16 amino acids. The CDR3 coding sequence is TGCGCCAGCAGCCAAGATGGGACTACCATCCAAGAGACCCAGTACTTC. It codes for CASSQDGTTIQETQYF.

The CDR3 region has the DNA TGCGCCAGCAGCTTGGACGATACCGGACAGGTGATCCCCAATGAGCAGTTCTTC. This translates into CASSLDDTGQVIPNEQFF. J is TRBJ2-1 and V is TRBV5-1; the match to TRBD1 covers 7 bases. CDR1 is SGHRS, CDR2 YFSETQ, per germline. V dropped 0 bases and J dropped 6; count of bases not matched to a gene: 15. The CDR3 extends over 18 amino acids.

The table lists this clonotype with many counts. J is TRBJ2-7 and V is TRBV9, with TRBD1 matching 9 bases. The CDR3 spans 15 residues. In germline, CDR1 is SGDLS, CDR2 YYNGEE. V lost 0 bases to trimming and J lost 4 bases; unmatched junction nucleotides: 5. CDR3 sequence reads: CASSVATGQGYEQYF. Written as DNA, the CDR3 is TGTGCCAGCAGCGTAGCTACGGGACAGGGTTACGAGCAGTACTTC.

The chain employs TRBV20-1 and TRBJ2-3; 13 bases align to TRBD2. The germline V gene encodes CDR1 DFQATT and CDR2 SNEGSKA (reference sequence). The CDR3 has 15 amino acids. The junction had 7 bases not matched to a gene; V was cut back by 5 bases and J by 5 bases. CDR3 DNA sequence: TGCAGTGCTGCCCGGACTAGCGGGGGAATAGATACGCAGTATTTT. It specifies CSAARTSGGIDTQYF.

The chain recombines TRBV7-9 with TRBJ2-1; the match to TRBD2 covers 8 bases. The CDR3 runs to 14 residues. V lost 6 bases, J lost 4 bases, and 5 bases stayed unmatched. Germline CDR1 reads SEHNR; CDR2 reads FQNEAQ (reference sequence). CDR3 region: CASRKGLEYNEQFF. DNA of the CDR3: TGTGCCAGCAGAAAGGGACTAGAGTACAATGAGCAGTTCTTC.

The sample holds many counts of this clonotype. The V and J genes are TRBV20-1 and TRBJ2-7; 9 bases are shared with TRBD2. With 5 bases clipped from V and 1 base from J, the junction kept 6 bases outside the gene matches. This CDR3 is 14 amino acids long. Germline V lookup: CDR1 DFQATT, CDR2 SNEGSKA (reference sequence). The chain's CDR3 is CSAVSGGNSYEQYF. CDR3 coding DNA: TGCAGTGCTGTTAGCGGGGGAAATTCCTACGAGCAGTACTTC.

The chain carries TRBV12-3 or TRBV12-4 and TRBJ1-2; the D is unclear. CDR3 length: 12 amino acids. Trimming left V 3 bases short and J 8 bases short, with 10 bases between. CDR3 in amino acids: CASSFPIRGYTF. The CDR3, as DNA: TGTGCCAGCAGTTTCCCCATCCGAGGCTACACCTTC.

On this clonotype itself: A much bigger clone sits one base away, suggesting this may be a read error. This rearrangement joins TRBV20-1 to TRBJ2-5; 7 nucleotides line up with TRBD2. The CDR3 consists of 13 residues. From germline, CDR1 is DFQATT and CDR2 SNEGSKA (reference sequence). Here the CDR3 DNA reads TGCAGTGTAGTCGGACTAGACCAAGAGGCCCAGTACTTC. It is translated as CSVVGLDQEAQYF.

This clonotype appeared a few times. This chain connects TRBV9 to TRBJ1-4; D is unresolved. The CDR3 runs to 15 residues. Per the germline V gene, CDR1 is SGDLS and CDR2 is YYNGEE. The V end was cut by 0 bases, the J end by 6 bases, with 12 bases between. CDR3 sequence: CASSVANGLHEKLFF. The CDR3 coding sequence is TGTGCCAGCAGCGTAGCCAATGGGTTGCATGAAAAACTGTTTTTT.

This chain uses TRBV28 with TRBJ1-5, with 8 positions matching TRBD1. CDR1 and CDR2 (germline): MDHEN, SYDVKM. V lost 4 bases to trimming and J lost 7 bases; unmatched junction nucleotides: 6. CDR3 length: 14 amino acids. The CDR3 DNA reads TGTGCCAGCAGTTGCGGACAGGGTGGGCAGCCCCAGCATTTT. Its translation is CASSCGQGGQPQHF.

To note about this clonotype: Possible read error: a much larger clone is one base away. The rearrangement links TRBV4-2 to TRBJ1-2; D remains unclear. CDR1 LGHNA and CDR2 YNFKEQ come from the germline V gene. This CDR3 is built from 15 residues. CDR3 region: CACSGGQARDYGYTF. The CDR3 bases are TGTGCCTGCAGCGGAGGGCAGGCACGCGATTATGGCTACACCTTC.

The V gene is TRBV5-1, the J gene TRBJ2-5; D may be TRBD1 (6 bases). The CDR3 spans 13 residues. V lost 6 bases and J 0 bases, leaving 9 bases between the germline ends. Germline CDR1 and CDR2: SGHRS and YFSETQ. The CDR3: CASTRDNQETQYF. The DNA for the CDR3 is TGCGCCAGCACCCGGGACAACCAAGAGACCCAGTACTTC.

In this sample, this clonotype turned up many times. The rearrangement links TRBV6-5 to TRBJ1-2; D is undetermined. Trimming left V 0 bases short and J 8 bases short, with 13 bases between. CDR3 size: 14 residues. Germline V gene lookup returns CDR1 MNHEY and CDR2 SVGAGI. The DNA of the CDR3 is TGTGCCAGCAGTTACTCGCGTCAGATCAACGGCTACACCTTC. It specifies CASSYSRQINGYTF.

This clonotype was observed at least ten times. The J gene is TRBJ2-5, the V gene TRBV12-3 or TRBV12-4; a possible D gene is TRBD2 (6 bases). The length of the CDR3 is 13 residues. Trimming stripped 5 bases from V and 8 bases from J, with 15 bases between. CDR3 in amino acids: CASSIGTRPTQYF. The CDR3 nucleotides read TGTGCCAGCAGTATTGGGACTCGACCTACCCAGTACTTC.

This sequence joins TRBV30 and TRBJ1-6; the D gene is possibly TRBD1 (5 bases). V was trimmed by 2 bases and J by 10 bases, leaving 12 bases between them. Germline CDR1 and CDR2: GTSNPN and SVGIG (reference sequence). The CDR3 length is 13 residues. In nucleotides, the CDR3 is TGTGCCTGGAGTCGAAGGGGCGAATCACCCCTCCACTTT. It codes for CAWSRRGESPLHF. The full variable domain, its missing parts supplied by reference TRBV30 and TRBJ1-6, is SQTIHQWPATLVQPVGSPLSLECTVEGTSNPNLYWYRQAAGRGLQLLFYSVGIGQISSEVPQNLSASRPQDRQFILSSKKLLLSDSGFYLCAWSRRGESPLHFGNGTRLTVT.

This clonotype was recorded at least ten times. The chain links TRBV12-3 or TRBV12-4 to TRBJ1-2, with D unresolved. V shed 6 bases and J shed 6 bases, with 11 bases lying between them. This CDR3 is built from 12 residues. The CDR3 is CASRGVNNGYTF. As DNA, the CDR3 is TGTGCCAGCAGGGGAGTGAATAATGGCTACACCTTC.

The CDR3 sequence: CSVGQVSYNEQFF. In DNA, the CDR3 is TGCAGCGTTGGCCAGGTCTCCTACAATGAGCAGTTCTTC. The chain uses TRBV29-1 and TRBJ2-1; no definite D call. V was cut by 4 bases and J by 0 bases, with 7 bases left in between. The germline V gene has CDR1 SQVTM and CDR2 ANQGSEA. The CDR3 sequence is 13 residues long.